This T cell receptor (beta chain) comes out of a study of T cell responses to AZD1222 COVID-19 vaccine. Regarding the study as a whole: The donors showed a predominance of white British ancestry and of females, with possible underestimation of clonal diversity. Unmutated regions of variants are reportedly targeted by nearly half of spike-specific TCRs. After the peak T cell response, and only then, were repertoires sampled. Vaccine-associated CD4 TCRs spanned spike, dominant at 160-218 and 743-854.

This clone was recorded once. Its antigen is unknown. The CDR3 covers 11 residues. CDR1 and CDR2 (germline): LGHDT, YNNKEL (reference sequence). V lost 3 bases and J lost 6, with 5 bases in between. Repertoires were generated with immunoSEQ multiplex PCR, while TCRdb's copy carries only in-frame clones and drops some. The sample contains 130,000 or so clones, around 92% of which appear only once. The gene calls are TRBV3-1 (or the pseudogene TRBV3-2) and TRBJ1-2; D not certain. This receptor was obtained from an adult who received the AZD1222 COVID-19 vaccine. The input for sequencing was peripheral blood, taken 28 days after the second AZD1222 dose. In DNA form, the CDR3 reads TGTGCCAGCAGCCATATTGATGGCTACACCTTC. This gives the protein CASSHIDGYTF.